The clone carrying this T cell receptor (beta chain) was seen ten or more times. Antigen specificity is unknown. The CDR3 totals 14 residues. The germline V gene encodes CDR1 SGHTA and CDR2 FQGNSA. The V gene lost 10 bases and the J gene lost 5 bases, with 20 bases spanning the gap. TCR beta CDR3 regions were amplified from RNA. An initial round of RT-PCR targeting the TCR CDR3 relied on the HTBI primer set. MiXCR was run by TCRdb on the multiplex PCR reads, yielding one entry per CDR3 protein. The sample yields some 370,000 distinct CDR3 sequences, about 14% seen once. These data come from a study of T cells in Graves' hyperthyroidism and ophthalmopathy. About the research overall: It was at initial diagnosis, before any treatment, that peripheral blood was collected.

Study-wide points: Separating ophthalmopathy from stable hyperthyroidism was achieved by a 13 V-J model.

Material: blood. The rearrangement joins TRBV7-2 to TRBJ2-5, with D perhaps TRBD2 (6 bases). The sequence came from a middle-aged man with Graves' ophthalmopathy. CDR3 protein: CATNPRGRGETQYF. CDR3 sequence (DNA): TGTGCCACCAACCCGCGGGGAAGGGGCGAGACCCAGTACTTC.